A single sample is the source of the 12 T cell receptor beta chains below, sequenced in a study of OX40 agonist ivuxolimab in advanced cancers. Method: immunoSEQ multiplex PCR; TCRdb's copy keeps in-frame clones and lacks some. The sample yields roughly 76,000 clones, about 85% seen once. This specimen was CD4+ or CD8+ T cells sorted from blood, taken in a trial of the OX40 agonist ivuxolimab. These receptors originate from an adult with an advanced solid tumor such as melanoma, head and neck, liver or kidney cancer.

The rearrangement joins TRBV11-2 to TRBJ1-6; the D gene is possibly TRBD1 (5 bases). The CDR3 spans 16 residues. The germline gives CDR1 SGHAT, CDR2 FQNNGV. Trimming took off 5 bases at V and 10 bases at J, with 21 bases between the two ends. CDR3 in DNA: TGTGCCAGCAGCCTCGAGCCCCCAGGCGGACACTCACCCCTCCACTTT. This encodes CASSLEPPGGHSPLHF. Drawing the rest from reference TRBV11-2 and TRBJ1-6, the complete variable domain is EAGVAQSPRYKIIEKRQSVAFWCNPISGHATLYWYQQILGQGPKLLIQFQNNGVVDDSQLPKDRFSAERLKGVDSTLKIQPAKLEDSAVYLCASSLEPPGGHSPLHFGNGTRLTVT.

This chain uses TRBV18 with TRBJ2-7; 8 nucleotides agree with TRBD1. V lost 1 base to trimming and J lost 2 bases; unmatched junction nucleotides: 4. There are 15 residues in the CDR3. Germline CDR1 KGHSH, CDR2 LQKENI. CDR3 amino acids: CASSPQQGVAYEQYF. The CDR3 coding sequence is TGTGCCAGCTCACCACAACAGGGGGTGGCCTACGAGCAGTACTTC.

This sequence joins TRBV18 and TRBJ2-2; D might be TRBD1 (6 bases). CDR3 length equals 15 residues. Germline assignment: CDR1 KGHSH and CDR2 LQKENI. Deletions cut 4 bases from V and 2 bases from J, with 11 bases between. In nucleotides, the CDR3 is TGTGCCAGCTCACAGGACAGCTACAACACCGGGGAGCTGTTTTTT. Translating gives CASSQDSYNTGELFF.

The CDR3 DNA sequence: TGTGCCAGCACCACTGGGGGGCTTAATGGCAATCAGCCCCAGCATTTT. As protein: CASTTGGLNGNQPQHF. V and J are TRBV7-8 and TRBJ1-5, with D possibly being TRBD1 (6 bases). The germline V and J ends were trimmed by 7 bases and 2 bases, with 18 bases remaining between them. Germline lookup yields CDR1 SGHVS and CDR2 FQNEAQ. CDR3 length equals 16 residues. The full variable domain, rest sourced from reference TRBV7-8 and TRBJ1-5, is GAGVSQSPRYKVAKRGQDVALRCDPISGHVSLFWYQQALGQGPEFLTYFQNEAQLDKSGLPSDRFFAERPEGSVSTLKIQRTQQEDSAVYLCASTTGGLNGNQPQHFGDGTRLSIL.

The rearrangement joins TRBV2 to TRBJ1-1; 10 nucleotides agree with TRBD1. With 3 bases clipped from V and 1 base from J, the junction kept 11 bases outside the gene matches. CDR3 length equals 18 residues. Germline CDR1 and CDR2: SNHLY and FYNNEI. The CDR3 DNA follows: TGTGCCAGCAGTGACTCGGGACAGGGGCTTTTACCGAACACTGAAGCTTTCTTT. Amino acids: CASSDSGQGLLPNTEAFF.

In DNA, the CDR3 is TGTGCCAGCGAGTTCGGCAGGGGGAATTCACCCCTCCACTTT. Amino acids: CASEFGRGNSPLHF. The gene calls are TRBV19 and TRBJ1-6; 7 bases match TRBD1. The germline gives CDR1 LNHDA, CDR2 SQIVND (reference sequence). This CDR3 contains 14 residues. The V gene end was trimmed by 9 bases and the J gene end by 7 bases; junction bases not matched to a gene: 9.

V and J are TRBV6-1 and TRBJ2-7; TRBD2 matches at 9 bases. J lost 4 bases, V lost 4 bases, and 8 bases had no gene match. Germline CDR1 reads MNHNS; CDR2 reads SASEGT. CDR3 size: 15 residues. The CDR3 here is CASSGIAGVRYEQYF. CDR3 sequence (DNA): TGTGCCAGCAGTGGAATAGCGGGAGTAAGGTACGAGCAGTACTTC.

The CDR3 coding sequence is TGTGCCAGCTCAGAGGACGCCGAGGGCTATGGCTACACCTTC. It specifies CASSEDAEGYGYTF. V and J are TRBV18 and TRBJ1-2, with D hard to call. The CDR3 contains 14 residues. V gave up 5 bases and J gave up 4 bases, with 14 bases separating them. Germline V gives CDR1 KGHSH, CDR2 LQKENI.

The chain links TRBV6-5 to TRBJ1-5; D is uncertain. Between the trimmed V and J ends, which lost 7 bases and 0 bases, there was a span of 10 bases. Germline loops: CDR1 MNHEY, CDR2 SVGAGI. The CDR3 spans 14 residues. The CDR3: CASILALSNQPQHF. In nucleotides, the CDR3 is TGTGCCAGCATCCTAGCCCTTAGCAATCAGCCCCAGCATTTT.

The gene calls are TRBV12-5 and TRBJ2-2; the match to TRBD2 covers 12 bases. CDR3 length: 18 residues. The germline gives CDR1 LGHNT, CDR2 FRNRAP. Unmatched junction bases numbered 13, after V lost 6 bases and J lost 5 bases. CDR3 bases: TGTGCTAGTGGCCCTAGACTGCGGCTAGCGGGAGGGACCGGGGAGCTGTTTTTT. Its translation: CASGPRLRLAGGTGELFF.

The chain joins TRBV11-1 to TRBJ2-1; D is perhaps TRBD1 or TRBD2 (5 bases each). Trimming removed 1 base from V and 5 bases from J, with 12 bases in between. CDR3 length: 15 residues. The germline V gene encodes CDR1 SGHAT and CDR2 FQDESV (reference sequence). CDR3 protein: CASSLVPGPNNEQFF. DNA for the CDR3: TGTGCCAGCAGCTTAGTACCGGGGCCCAACAATGAGCAGTTCTTC.

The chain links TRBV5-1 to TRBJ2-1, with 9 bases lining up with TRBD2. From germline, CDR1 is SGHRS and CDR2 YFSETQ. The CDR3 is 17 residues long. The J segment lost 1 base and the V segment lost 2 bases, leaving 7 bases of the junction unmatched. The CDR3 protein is CASSFLTSGTSYNEQFF. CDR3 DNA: TGCGCCAGCAGCTTCCTGACTAGCGGAACTTCCTACAATGAGCAGTTCTTC. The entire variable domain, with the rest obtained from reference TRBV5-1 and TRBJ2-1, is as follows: KAGVTQTPRYLIKTRGQQVTLSCSPISGHRSVSWYQQTPGQGLQFLFEYFSETQRNKGNFPGRFSGRQFSNSRSEMNVSTLELGDSALYLCASSFLTSGTSYNEQFFGPGTRLTVL.